These T cell receptor beta chains were read from a single sample in a study of blood T cells in healthy people across ages. One entry per CDR3 protein results from TCRdb running MiXCR on the 5' RACE reads. Here the sample spans 550,000 to 800,000 distinct CDR3 sequences, around 21% being singletons. Sequenced input: blood. Source of these receptors: a man between 65 and 85 years old in good health. Each CDR3 is given with its conserved first and last residue. Fields, in order: clone size, V gene, J gene, D gene, CDR3 protein, CDR3 DNA. A D gene is named only where the DNA matches it firmly. Rows may omit the clone size; those that give it use once, few, many or a size class.

clone_size: few
v_call: TRBV11-2
j_call: TRBJ2-3
d_call: TRBD2
cdr3_aa: CASSSPHLAVPTDTQYF
cdr3_nt: TGTGCCAGCAGCTCCCCCCACCTAGCGGTGCCCACAGATACGCAGTATTTT

clone_size: -
v_call: TRBV20-1
j_call: TRBJ2-2
d_call: -
cdr3_aa: CSALSGPITGELFF
cdr3_nt: TGCAGTGCTCTATCCGGGCCCATCACCGGGGAGCTGTTTTTT

clone_size: few
v_call: TRBV28
j_call: TRBJ2-7
d_call: TRBD2
cdr3_aa: CASSRGLLAGASYEQYF
cdr3_nt: TGTGCCAGCAGTCGGGGATTGCTAGCGGGAGCGTCCTACGAGCAGTACTTC

clone_size: few
v_call: TRBV25-1
j_call: TRBJ1-1
d_call: TRBD1
cdr3_aa: CAGSEGGGWNTEAFF
cdr3_nt: TGTGCCGGCAGTGAAGGGGGCGGGTGGAACACTGAAGCTTTCTTT

clone_size: -
v_call: TRBV6-2/TRBV6-3
j_call: TRBJ1-1
d_call: -
cdr3_aa: CASSYDSSEAFF
cdr3_nt: TGTGCCAGCAGTTACGACAGCTCTGAAGCTTTCTTT

clone_size: few
v_call: TRBV3-1
j_call: TRBJ2-1
d_call: -
cdr3_aa: CASSQPSNEQFF
cdr3_nt: TGTGCCAGCAGCCAACCCAGCAATGAGCAGTTCTTC

clone_size: -
v_call: TRBV4-1
j_call: TRBJ1-2
d_call: -
cdr3_aa: CASSPGVSATYGYTF
cdr3_nt: TGCGCCAGCAGCCCAGGAGTATCCGCCACTTATGGCTACACCTTC

clone_size: -
v_call: TRBV20-1
j_call: TRBJ1-1
d_call: TRBD1
cdr3_aa: CSARGDRGQVKTEAFF
cdr3_nt: TGCAGTGCTAGAGGGGACAGGGGGCAGGTGAAGACTGAAGCTTTCTTT

clone_size: -
v_call: TRBV7-2
j_call: TRBJ1-3
d_call: -
cdr3_aa: CASSLVANTIYF
cdr3_nt: TGTGCCAGCAGCTTAGTCGCAAACACCATATATTTT

clone_size: -
v_call: TRBV20-1
j_call: TRBJ2-1
d_call: TRBD2
cdr3_aa: CSALAGGVNEQFF
cdr3_nt: TGCAGTGCTCTAGCGGGAGGAGTAAATGAGCAGTTCTTC

clone_size: -
v_call: TRBV2
j_call: TRBJ1-4
d_call: -
cdr3_aa: CASHWTGNEKLFF
cdr3_nt: TGTGCCAGCCACTGGACGGGGAATGAAAAACTGTTTTTT

clone_size: few
v_call: TRBV7-2
j_call: TRBJ2-5
d_call: TRBD1
cdr3_aa: CASSLGSGGRETQYF
cdr3_nt: TGTGCCAGCAGCTTAGGTTCAGGGGGCCGGGAGACCCAGTACTTC

clone_size: few
v_call: TRBV3-1
j_call: TRBJ2-5
d_call: TRBD2
cdr3_aa: CASSPGGVRYQETQYF
cdr3_nt: TGTGCCAGCAGCCCTGGGGGGGTCAGGTACCAAGAGACCCAGTACTTC

clone_size: few
v_call: TRBV27
j_call: TRBJ2-5
d_call: TRBD1
cdr3_aa: CASSLSGTGGKVTQYF
cdr3_nt: TGTGCCAGCAGTTTAAGTGGGACAGGGGGGAAAGTGACCCAGTACTTC

clone_size: -
v_call: TRBV13
j_call: TRBJ2-1
d_call: TRBD2
cdr3_aa: CASSLVATSGIHEQFF
cdr3_nt: TGTGCCAGCAGCTTAGTTGCGACTAGCGGGATCCATGAGCAGTTCTTC

clone_size: -
v_call: TRBV12-3/TRBV12-4
j_call: TRBJ2-1
d_call: -
cdr3_aa: CASSFEPLSNEQFF
cdr3_nt: TGTGCCAGCAGTTTCGAACCTTTGTCCAATGAGCAGTTCTTC

clone_size: few
v_call: TRBV4-1
j_call: TRBJ2-7
d_call: TRBD2
cdr3_aa: CASSRLEREGLYEQYF
cdr3_nt: TGCGCCAGCAGCCGGTTAGAGCGGGAGGGCCTCTACGAGCAGTACTTC

clone_size: -
v_call: TRBV5-1
j_call: TRBJ2-5
d_call: -
cdr3_aa: CASSQRDGGGETQYF
cdr3_nt: TGCGCCAGCAGCCAACGGGACGGAGGGGGAGAGACCCAGTACTTC

clone_size: many
v_call: TRBV27
j_call: TRBJ2-1
d_call: -
cdr3_aa: CASSFYGTSNEQFF
cdr3_nt: TGTGCCAGCAGTTTCTATGGGACCTCTAATGAGCAGTTCTTC

clone_size: -
v_call: TRBV5-1
j_call: TRBJ2-1
d_call: -
cdr3_aa: CASSTPGANEQFF
cdr3_nt: TGCGCCAGCAGCACTCCAGGGGCCAATGAGCAGTTCTTC

clone_size: -
v_call: TRBV5-1
j_call: TRBJ2-3
d_call: TRBD2
cdr3_aa: CASGSVAGASTDTQYF
cdr3_nt: TGCGCCAGCGGCTCCGTAGCGGGAGCCAGCACAGATACGCAGTATTTT

clone_size: many
v_call: TRBV6-2/TRBV6-3
j_call: TRBJ1-3
d_call: -
cdr3_aa: CASSSGRLSGNTIYF
cdr3_nt: TGTGCCAGCAGTTCCGGCCGTCTCTCTGGAAACACCATATATTTT

clone_size: many
v_call: TRBV9
j_call: TRBJ2-7
d_call: -
cdr3_aa: CASSVGDGSEYEQYF
cdr3_nt: TGTGCCAGCAGCGTAGGAGACGGGAGCGAATACGAGCAGTACTTC

clone_size: -
v_call: TRBV20-1
j_call: TRBJ2-7
d_call: -
cdr3_aa: CSARVRTTGAYEQYF
cdr3_nt: TGCAGTGCTAGAGTCAGGACGACGGGTGCCTACGAGCAGTACTTC

clone_size: -
v_call: TRBV29-1
j_call: TRBJ1-1
d_call: -
cdr3_aa: CSVEEGRDTEAFF
cdr3_nt: TGCAGCGTTGAAGAGGGTAGGGACACTGAAGCTTTCTTT

clone_size: -
v_call: TRBV7-8
j_call: TRBJ1-4
d_call: -
cdr3_aa: CASSLLFATNEKLFF
cdr3_nt: TGTGCCAGCAGCCTCCTTTTTGCAACTAATGAAAAACTGTTTTTT

clone_size: -
v_call: TRBV20-1
j_call: TRBJ2-5
d_call: TRBD2
cdr3_aa: CSAGGEYGGETQYF
cdr3_nt: TGCAGTGCCGGGGGGGAGTATGGTGGAGAGACCCAGTACTTC

clone_size: many
v_call: TRBV28
j_call: TRBJ2-4
d_call: -
cdr3_aa: CASRKDLADIQYF
cdr3_nt: TGTGCCAGTAGAAAGGACTTGGCGGACATTCAGTACTTC

clone_size: few
v_call: TRBV29-1
j_call: TRBJ2-3
d_call: TRBD2
cdr3_aa: CSAGLAGVRGDTQYF
cdr3_nt: TGCAGCGCCGGACTAGCGGGAGTGAGGGGAGATACGCAGTATTTT

clone_size: many
v_call: TRBV5-1
j_call: TRBJ2-3
d_call: TRBD2
cdr3_aa: CASSPTSGSTDTQYF
cdr3_nt: TGCGCCAGCAGCCCGACTAGCGGAAGCACAGATACGCAGTATTTT

clone_size: -
v_call: TRBV3-1
j_call: TRBJ1-2
d_call: -
cdr3_aa: CASSQVTTSYGYTF
cdr3_nt: TGTGCCAGCAGCCAAGTCACGACAAGCTATGGCTACACCTTC

clone_size: -
v_call: TRBV6-4
j_call: TRBJ2-1
d_call: TRBD2
cdr3_aa: CASSELAGVGAQFF
cdr3_nt: TGTGCCAGCAGTGAATTAGCGGGAGTTGGGGCGCAGTTCTTC

clone_size: -
v_call: TRBV19
j_call: TRBJ1-6
d_call: TRBD1
cdr3_aa: CASSIADRGHSPLHF
cdr3_nt: TGTGCCAGTAGTATCGCCGACAGGGGGCATTCACCCCTCCACTTT

clone_size: -
v_call: TRBV15
j_call: TRBJ2-7
d_call: TRBD1
cdr3_aa: CATARDRGLNEQYF
cdr3_nt: TGTGCCACAGCGAGGGACAGGGGATTGAACGAGCAGTACTTC

clone_size: -
v_call: TRBV9
j_call: TRBJ2-2
d_call: -
cdr3_aa: CASSVAPTRYTGELFF
cdr3_nt: TGTGCCAGCAGCGTAGCTCCGACTAGATACACCGGGGAGCTGTTTTTT

clone_size: -
v_call: TRBV27
j_call: TRBJ1-5
d_call: -
cdr3_aa: CASSLFQNQPQHF
cdr3_nt: TGTGCCAGCAGTTTATTTCAGAATCAGCCCCAGCATTTT

clone_size: few
v_call: TRBV18
j_call: TRBJ2-4
d_call: TRBD2
cdr3_aa: CASSPSLGLAGGNAKNIQYF
cdr3_nt: TGTGCCAGCTCACCATCTCTCGGACTAGCGGGAGGAAATGCCAAAAACATTCAGTACTTC

clone_size: few
v_call: TRBV7-9
j_call: TRBJ1-4
d_call: -
cdr3_aa: CASTNQAGGREKLFF
cdr3_nt: TGTGCCAGCACCAACCAGGCCGGGGGACGAGAAAAACTGTTTTTT

clone_size: -
v_call: TRBV28
j_call: TRBJ2-7
d_call: -
cdr3_aa: CASSFPGGRASYEQYF
cdr3_nt: TGTGCCAGCAGTTTCCCCGGTGGCAGGGCATCCTACGAGCAGTACTTC

clone_size: many
v_call: TRBV19
j_call: TRBJ2-6
d_call: -
cdr3_aa: CASSRSGANVLTF
cdr3_nt: TGTGCCAGTAGTAGATCTGGGGCCAACGTCCTGACTTTC

clone_size: few
v_call: TRBV14
j_call: TRBJ2-5
d_call: TRBD1
cdr3_aa: CASSTKATGAQETQYF
cdr3_nt: TGTGCCAGCAGCACAAAGGCGACAGGGGCCCAAGAGACCCAGTACTTC

clone_size: few
v_call: TRBV6-1
j_call: TRBJ2-5
d_call: -
cdr3_aa: CASSEGAWETQYF
cdr3_nt: TGTGCCAGCAGTGAAGGAGCTTGGGAGACCCAGTACTTC

clone_size: few
v_call: TRBV20-1
j_call: TRBJ2-6
d_call: -
cdr3_aa: CSANAGPSGANVLTF
cdr3_nt: TGCAGTGCCAATGCGGGGCCCTCTGGGGCCAACGTCCTGACTTTC

clone_size: once
v_call: TRBV7-9
j_call: TRBJ2-5
d_call: TRBD1
cdr3_aa: CASSPRGQKQETQYF
cdr3_nt: TGTGCCAGCAGCCCAAGGGGACAGAAACAAGAGACCCAGTACTTC

clone_size: few
v_call: TRBV24-1
j_call: TRBJ2-3
d_call: TRBD2
cdr3_aa: CATSDIGTSADTQYF
cdr3_nt: TGTGCCACCAGTGACATCGGGACTAGTGCCGATACGCAGTATTTT

clone_size: -
v_call: TRBV5-6
j_call: TRBJ2-5
d_call: -
cdr3_aa: CASSLGRRGWQETQYF
cdr3_nt: TGTGCCAGCAGCTTGGGGAGAAGGGGTTGGCAAGAGACCCAGTACTTC

clone_size: -
v_call: TRBV7-8
j_call: TRBJ2-3
d_call: TRBD2
cdr3_aa: CASSIRRASGRFGGTDTQYF
cdr3_nt: TGTGCCAGCAGCATCCGGCGGGCTAGCGGGAGATTTGGTGGCACAGATACGCAGTATTTT